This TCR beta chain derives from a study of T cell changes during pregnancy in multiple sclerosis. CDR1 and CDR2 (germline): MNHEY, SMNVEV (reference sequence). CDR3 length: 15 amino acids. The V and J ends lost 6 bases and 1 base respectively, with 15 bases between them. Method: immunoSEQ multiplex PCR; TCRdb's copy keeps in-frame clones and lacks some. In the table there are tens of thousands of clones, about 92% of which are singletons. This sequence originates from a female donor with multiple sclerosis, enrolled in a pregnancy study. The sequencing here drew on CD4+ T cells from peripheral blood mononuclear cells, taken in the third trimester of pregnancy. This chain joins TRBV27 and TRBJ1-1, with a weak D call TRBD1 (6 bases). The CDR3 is CASSLPGHQNTEAFF. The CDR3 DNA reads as TGTGCCAGCAGCCTTCCGGGACATCAGAACACTGAAGCTTTCTTT.